A selection of T cell receptor beta chains follows, all from one sample in a study of OX40 agonist ivuxolimab in advanced cancers. This table comes from immunoSEQ multiplex PCR, and its TCRdb copy is limited to in-frame clones, with some not included. The sample has about 25,000 clones, roughly 80% seen once. The sequencing used CD4+ or CD8+ T cells sorted from blood, collected in a trial of the OX40 agonist ivuxolimab. The receptor source for this set is an adult with an advanced solid tumor such as melanoma, head and neck, liver or kidney cancer. Both conserved end residues are part of each CDR3. Fields, in order: J gene, V gene, CDR3 protein.

j_call: TRBJ2-7
v_call: TRBV19
cdr3_aa: CASSIGGGQGWYEQYF

j_call: TRBJ1-1
v_call: TRBV5-4
cdr3_aa: CASSPGEAEAFF

j_call: TRBJ1-4
v_call: TRBV28
cdr3_aa: CASTPIGTGSEGEKLFF

j_call: TRBJ2-3
v_call: TRBV5-5
cdr3_aa: CASSLAGDTDTQYF

j_call: TRBJ2-1
v_call: TRBV4-1
cdr3_aa: CASSQDTGATGNEQFF

j_call: TRBJ1-5
v_call: TRBV6-1
cdr3_aa: CASSEADQPQHF

j_call: TRBJ2-5
v_call: TRBV6-5
cdr3_aa: CASRGGQGRGETQYF

j_call: TRBJ2-7
v_call: TRBV5-1
cdr3_aa: CASSPDLAGGNEQYF

j_call: TRBJ2-7
v_call: TRBV9
cdr3_aa: CASSIDRGYEQYF

j_call: TRBJ2-3
v_call: TRBV11-3
cdr3_aa: CASSLVVGGLTDTQYF

j_call: TRBJ2-2
v_call: TRBV6-6
cdr3_aa: CASSYNTGELFF

j_call: TRBJ2-1
v_call: TRBV28
cdr3_aa: CASTLAGGDEQFF

j_call: TRBJ2-7
v_call: TRBV27
cdr3_aa: CASSLGTGYEQYF

j_call: TRBJ2-3
v_call: TRBV5-4
cdr3_aa: CASSSGWTSLADTQYF

j_call: TRBJ1-4
v_call: TRBV7-6
cdr3_aa: CASRDFRGAVNEKLFF

j_call: TRBJ2-1
v_call: TRBV5-1
cdr3_aa: CASSPVPWVSGGPSSYNEQFF

j_call: TRBJ2-7
v_call: TRBV5-8
cdr3_aa: CASSLEWDRGQAYEQYF

j_call: TRBJ2-3
v_call: TRBV6-8
cdr3_aa: CASSYRGSVTDTQYF

j_call: TRBJ1-3
v_call: TRBV4-1
cdr3_aa: CASTQTGYSGNTIYF

j_call: TRBJ1-1
v_call: TRBV9
cdr3_aa: CASSPQAGEAFF

j_call: TRBJ1-5
v_call: TRBV28
cdr3_aa: CASSLLGTTLSQPQHF

j_call: TRBJ2-7
v_call: TRBV7-8
cdr3_aa: CASSATSGTFYEQYF

j_call: TRBJ2-1
v_call: TRBV29-1
cdr3_aa: CSVGASGDNEQFF

j_call: TRBJ2-7
v_call: TRBV6-6
cdr3_aa: CASRNNAEQYF

j_call: TRBJ2-7
v_call: TRBV6-5
cdr3_aa: CASSYSFRGSYEQYF

j_call: TRBJ2-1
v_call: TRBV27
cdr3_aa: CASSPGVTDNEQFF

j_call: TRBJ2-3
v_call: TRBV11-3
cdr3_aa: CASSLGTASTDTQYF

j_call: TRBJ2-7
v_call: TRBV19
cdr3_aa: CASSEGLAYEQYF

j_call: TRBJ1-3
v_call: TRBV16
cdr3_aa: CASSQSPVGSGNTIYF

j_call: TRBJ2-7
v_call: TRBV5-1
cdr3_aa: CAARGGARYEQYF

j_call: TRBJ2-1
v_call: TRBV9
cdr3_aa: CASSVNNEQFF

j_call: TRBJ1-5
v_call: TRBV19
cdr3_aa: CASTPAGGPNQPQHF

j_call: TRBJ2-7
v_call: TRBV28
cdr3_aa: CASRSQGFRPYEQYF

j_call: TRBJ1-5
v_call: TRBV2
cdr3_aa: CASSEWAGSNQPQHF

j_call: TRBJ1-2
v_call: TRBV11-2
cdr3_aa: CASSLGGQAYGYTF

j_call: TRBJ1-4
v_call: TRBV29-1
cdr3_aa: CSVGRAQGEKLFF

j_call: TRBJ2-1
v_call: TRBV10-1
cdr3_aa: CASSELALSSYNEQFF

j_call: TRBJ2-2
v_call: TRBV4-3
cdr3_aa: CASSRVGGTGELFF

j_call: TRBJ2-1
v_call: TRBV29-1
cdr3_aa: CSVEDLRTGAYNEQFF

j_call: TRBJ1-4
v_call: TRBV4-1
cdr3_aa: CASSQVNDEKLFF

j_call: TRBJ2-7
v_call: TRBV6-5
cdr3_aa: CASSSQTGPSYEQYF

j_call: TRBJ1-3
v_call: TRBV6-5
cdr3_aa: CASSYGAGNTIYF

j_call: TRBJ2-1
v_call: TRBV4-1
cdr3_aa: CASSQEGSPSSYNEQFF

j_call: TRBJ2-7
v_call: TRBV11-1
cdr3_aa: CASSFPSYEQYF

j_call: TRBJ1-1
v_call: TRBV30
cdr3_aa: CAWTTGAGHTEAFF

j_call: TRBJ2-3
v_call: TRBV9
cdr3_aa: CASSAGSGTTDTQYF

j_call: TRBJ1-2
v_call: TRBV6-1
cdr3_aa: CASSESGGYGYTF

j_call: TRBJ2-7
v_call: TRBV4-1
cdr3_aa: CASSQTPGVLPYEQYF

j_call: TRBJ1-4
v_call: TRBV7-2
cdr3_aa: CASSRGTARDEKLFF

j_call: TRBJ2-1
v_call: TRBV5-3
cdr3_aa: CATLGGLAEIF

j_call: TRBJ2-1
v_call: TRBV15
cdr3_aa: CATSRDQGSYNEQFF

j_call: TRBJ1-1
v_call: TRBV29-1
cdr3_aa: CSVEDRKNTEAFF

j_call: TRBJ1-1
v_call: TRBV5-6
cdr3_aa: CASSWEETGGRAEAFF